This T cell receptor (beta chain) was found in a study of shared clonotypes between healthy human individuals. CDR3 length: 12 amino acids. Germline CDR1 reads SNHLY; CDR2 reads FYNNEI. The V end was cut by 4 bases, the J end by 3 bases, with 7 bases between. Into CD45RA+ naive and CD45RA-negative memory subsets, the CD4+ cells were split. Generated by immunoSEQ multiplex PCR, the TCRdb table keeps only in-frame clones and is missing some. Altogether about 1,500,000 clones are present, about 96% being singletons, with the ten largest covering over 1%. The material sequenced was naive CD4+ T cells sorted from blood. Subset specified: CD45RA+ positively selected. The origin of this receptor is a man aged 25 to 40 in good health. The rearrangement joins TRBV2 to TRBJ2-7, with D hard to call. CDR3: CASSARNYEQYF. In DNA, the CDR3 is TGTGCCAGCAGTGCACGTAACTACGAGCAGTACTTC.